This T cell receptor beta chain was retrieved from a study of OX40 agonist ivuxolimab in advanced cancers. Regarding the complete study: Ivuxolimab, which targeted the costimulatory receptor OX40 (CD134), was an agonistic, fully human IgG2 monoclonal antibody. Among the approximately 54 dose-escalation patients, approximately 20 had hepatocellular carcinoma, roughly 15 melanoma, 9 renal cell carcinoma and 9 head and neck cancer. Prior anti-PD-1, anti-PD-L1 or anti-CTLA-4 therapy was permitted, and checkpoint inhibitors had been received by less than 45% of dose-escalation patients. Partial responses were achieved by three dose-escalation patients, of whom one had hepatocellular carcinoma and two had cutaneous melanoma. In the dose-escalation cohort, more than 75% of patients were male, and the mean age was approximately 64 years, with a range of about 23 to 85. The point of sequencing TCRbeta in the periphery was to test whether ivuxolimab changed TCR sequence diversity and drove clonal T-cell expansion. Intravenous ivuxolimab was administered to patients every 2 weeks at six dose levels: 0.01, 0.1, 0.3, 1.5, 3 and 10 mg/kg. The paper covers the monotherapy dose-escalation part of the phase I ivuxolimab trial, which included N of about 56 patients.

Only one count was recorded for this clone. Its antigen remains unidentified. No per-base quality is available; no much larger clone lies one base away. The research as a whole found: In the 0.1-3.0 mg/kg groups, partial responders were among the patients with the lowest normalized peripheral clonal expansion, particularly in CD8+ T cells. Which antigens the clonally expanded peripheral T cells were specific for was not determined. At doses of 0.1 to 3.0 mg/kg, clonal expansion of both CD4+ and CD8+ blood T cells was observed from baseline to week 6. On average, CD8+ T cells showed more expanded clones than CD4+ T cells after ivuxolimab. Low levels of normalized T-cell clonal expansion were also seen in some nonresponding patients.

CDR1 and CDR2 (SGHNT, YENEEA) derive from the germline V gene. The junction shows trimming of 5 bases on V and 8 bases on J, plus 22 bases between the germline ends. Taken from cysteine to phenylalanine, the CDR3 has 16 residues. Just CDR3 DNA is preserved here, 48 bases in frame from base 1. Patients with autoimmune disease history or receiving systemic immunosuppression were excluded from the trial. Peripheral blood for TCR sequencing was collected from all dose cohorts at baseline, on cycle 4 day 1, and on cycle 7 day 1. Samples were obtained from an open-label, multicenter, first-in-human phase I dose-escalation trial of ivuxolimab. Adults with locally advanced or metastatic head and neck squamous cell, hepatocellular, melanoma or renal cell carcinoma were enrolled in the trial. CD4+ and CD8+ T cells were sorted separately from peripheral blood before TCR sequencing. Genomic DNA was isolated from the sorted cells so that the TCRbeta CDR3 region could be sequenced. TCRbeta CDR3 regions were sequenced using the immunoSEQ Assay. Imported from immuneACCESS, the table was reduced by TCRdb to in-frame sequences with V and J called. These copies leave out some clones; in studies compared against another copy, an unresolved V gene accounts for under half, and the cause of the remainder is not known. Across this sample there are some 69,000 clones, with 90% seen only once. The leading ten clones occupy approximately 0.58% of the sample.

The sample was CD4+ or CD8+ T cells sorted from blood, taken in a trial of the OX40 agonist ivuxolimab. The source of this sequence is an adult with an advanced solid tumor such as melanoma, head and neck, liver or kidney cancer. The rearranged segments are TRBV11-3 and TRBJ2-1, with a weak D call of TRBD1 (6 bases match). The encoded CDR3 is CASSPTTAGDLDEQFF. The DNA sequence reads TGTGCCAGCAGCCCCACCACGGCAGGGGATTTAGATGAGCAGTTCTTC.